The 9 T cell receptor beta chains below all came from one sample that was sequenced in a study of blood T cell repertoires in COVID-19. The data were produced by immunoSEQ multiplex PCR, yet TCRdb's version contains in-frame clones alone and is incomplete. The sample has approximately 67,000 clones, 87% seen once. Sample: peripheral blood. Every receptor here comes from a man aged 45-65 years with active COVID-19.

The chain joins TRBV4-3 to TRBJ1-2, with D uncertain. CDR1 and CDR2 from the germline V gene are LGHNA and YSLEER. With 5 bases removed from V and 8 bases from J, the gap between germline ends came to 15 bases. The CDR3 is 13 residues long. CDR3 sequence reads: CASSSRRRGGYTF. The DNA for the CDR3 is TGCGCCAGCAGCTCCCGACGGAGAGGGGGCTACACCTTC.

V is TRBV24-1 and J is TRBJ2-1, with a possible D match to TRBD1 (5 bases). This CDR3 has 16 residues. The germline CDR1 and CDR2 sequences are KGHDR and SFDVKD. V lost 3 bases and J 1 base, leaving 12 bases between the germline ends. The CDR3 DNA follows: TGTGCCACCAGTGATGAAGGCAGGGTTTCCTACAATGAGCAGTTCTTC. Protein: CATSDEGRVSYNEQFF.

The V call is TRBV29-1, the J call TRBJ2-3; TRBD1 might be the D (7 bases). The CDR3 length is 14 residues. Looked up from germline, CDR1 is SQVTM and CDR2 is ANQGSEA. The V and J ends lost 6 bases and 3 bases respectively, with 16 bases between them. This CDR3 reads CSVLTGRRTDTQYF. CDR3 nucleotide sequence: TGCAGCGTCCTGACAGGGAGGAGGACAGATACGCAGTATTTT.

The gene calls are TRBV7-2 and TRBJ1-2; D unclear. Germline values: CDR1 SGHTA, CDR2 FQGNSA. The CDR3 totals 14 residues. Between the trimmed V and J ends, which lost 0 bases and 4 bases, there was a span of 9 bases. CDR3 amino acids: CASSLAPEGYGYTF. The DNA for the CDR3 is TGTGCCAGCAGCTTAGCGCCGGAGGGCTATGGCTACACCTTC.

This chain connects TRBV19 to TRBJ2-1, with TRBD2 matching 9 bases. The CDR3 loop spans 14 amino acids. Germline V lookup: CDR1 LNHDA, CDR2 SQIVND (reference sequence). V shed 3 bases and J 10 bases; nucleotides not matched to a gene: 7. Written as DNA, the CDR3 is TGTGCCAGTAGTATGGCGGGGGGGCCCAAAGAGCAGTTCTTC. Encoded protein: CASSMAGGPKEQFF.

V usage is TRBV7-8 and J usage is TRBJ1-2; possible D gene TRBD1, 6 bases. Germline assignment: CDR1 SGHVS and CDR2 FQNEAQ. CDR3 length equals 16 residues. Trimming shortened V by 5 bases and J by 2 bases, and 18 bases separated the two germline ends. As DNA, the CDR3 is TGTGCCAGCAGCCACCCTAAAACAGGGCCGAACTATGGCTACACCTTC. It encodes CASSHPKTGPNYGYTF.

V is TRBV4-1 and J is TRBJ2-7, with 8 bases aligning to TRBD1. CDR1 is MGHRA and CDR2 is YSYEKL in the germline V gene. With 4 bases clipped from V and 7 bases from J, the junction kept 6 bases outside the gene matches. CDR3 size: 13 residues. CDR3 DNA sequence: TGCGCCAGCAGCCCTCGGACAGGGTGGGAGCAGTACTTC. Amino acid sequence: CASSPRTGWEQYF.

The rearrangement links TRBV19 to TRBJ2-5; 10 bases map to TRBD1. V shed 5 bases, J shed 0 bases, and the junction held 6 bases outside the gene matches. The length of the CDR3 is 16 residues. Germline values: CDR1 LNHDA, CDR2 SQIVND (reference sequence). The CDR3 loop reads CASSGRDRGYQETQYF. In DNA form, the CDR3 reads TGTGCCAGTAGTGGTCGGGACAGGGGATACCAAGAGACCCAGTACTTC.

The V call is TRBV19, the J call TRBJ2-3; possibly TRBD1 for D (6 bases). Trimming shortened V by 6 bases and J by 1 base, and 17 bases separated the two germline ends. Looked up from germline, CDR1 is LNHDA and CDR2 is SQIVND (reference sequence). This CDR3 comprises 16 residues. CDR3 DNA sequence: TGTGCCAGTAGCTTAAAACAGGGTATGGGCACAGATACGCAGTATTTT. This sequence encodes CASSLKQGMGTDTQYF.